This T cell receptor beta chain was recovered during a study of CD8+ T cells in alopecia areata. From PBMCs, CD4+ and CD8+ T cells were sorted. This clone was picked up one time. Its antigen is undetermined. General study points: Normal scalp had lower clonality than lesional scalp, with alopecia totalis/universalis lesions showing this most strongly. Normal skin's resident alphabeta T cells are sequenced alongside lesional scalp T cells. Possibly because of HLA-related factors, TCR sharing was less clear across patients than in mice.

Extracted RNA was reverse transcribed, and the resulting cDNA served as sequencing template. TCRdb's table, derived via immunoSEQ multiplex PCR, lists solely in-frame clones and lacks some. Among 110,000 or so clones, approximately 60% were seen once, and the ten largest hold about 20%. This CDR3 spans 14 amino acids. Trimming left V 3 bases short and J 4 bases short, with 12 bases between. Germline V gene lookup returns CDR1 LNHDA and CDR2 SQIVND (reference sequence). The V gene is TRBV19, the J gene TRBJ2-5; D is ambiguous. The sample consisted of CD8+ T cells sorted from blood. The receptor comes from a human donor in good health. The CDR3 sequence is CASSIGPIRETQYF. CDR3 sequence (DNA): TGTGCCAGTAGTATCGGACCCATTCGAGAGACCCAGTACTTC.